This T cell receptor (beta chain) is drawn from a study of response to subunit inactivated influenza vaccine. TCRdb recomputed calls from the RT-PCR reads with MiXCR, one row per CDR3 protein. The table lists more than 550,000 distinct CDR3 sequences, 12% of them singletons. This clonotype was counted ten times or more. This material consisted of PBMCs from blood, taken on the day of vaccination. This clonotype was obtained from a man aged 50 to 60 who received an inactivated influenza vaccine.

CDR3: CSARTGTANTGELFF. CDR3 bases: TGCAGTGCTAGAACCGGGACAGCGAACACCGGGGAGCTGTTTTTT. The V and J genes are TRBV20-1 and TRBJ2-2, with 7 bases aligning to TRBD1. Germline CDR1 reads DFQATT; CDR2 reads SNEGSKA (reference sequence). V gave up 2 bases and J gave up 0 bases; unmatched junction bases: 3. This CDR3 spans 15 amino acids.